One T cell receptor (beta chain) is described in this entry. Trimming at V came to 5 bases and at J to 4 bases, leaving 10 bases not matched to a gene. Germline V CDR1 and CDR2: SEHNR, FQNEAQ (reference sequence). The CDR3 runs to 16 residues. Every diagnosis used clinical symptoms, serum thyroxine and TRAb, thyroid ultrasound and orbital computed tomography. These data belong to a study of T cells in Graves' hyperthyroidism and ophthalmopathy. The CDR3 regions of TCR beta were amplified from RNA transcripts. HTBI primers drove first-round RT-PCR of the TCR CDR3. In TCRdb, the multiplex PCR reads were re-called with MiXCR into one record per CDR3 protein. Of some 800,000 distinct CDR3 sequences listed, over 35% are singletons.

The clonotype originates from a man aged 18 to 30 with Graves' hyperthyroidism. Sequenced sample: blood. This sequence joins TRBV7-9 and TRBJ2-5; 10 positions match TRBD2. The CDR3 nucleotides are TGTGCCAGCAGCGTCACCCTAGCGGGGGCCGCAGAGACCCAGTACTTC. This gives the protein CASSVTLAGAAETQYF.